In this sample, the clone carrying this TCR beta chain turned up once. The data derive from a study of technical replicates of blood from a few donors. The V end was cut by 3 bases, the J end by 3 bases, with 15 bases between. Germline V CDR1 and CDR2: SGHNT, YYREEE (reference sequence). The CDR3 totals 15 residues. Produced via immunoSEQ multiplex PCR; TCRdb's table is partial and in-frame only. In the table there are 70,000 to 85,000 clones, approximately 97% of which are singletons. Input material: T cells isolated from PBMCs. This chain connects TRBV5-4 to TRBJ1-1, with TRBD1 as a possible D gene (5 bases). The receptor's source is a human donor in good health. The CDR3 bases are TGTGCCAGCAGCTCGAACAGGTATGAGGACACTGAAGCTTTCTTT. It is translated as CASSSNRYEDTEAFF. The full variable domain, in which reference TRBV5-4 and TRBJ1-1 provide the parts outside the CDR3, is ETGVTQSPTHLIKTRGQQVTLRCSSQSGHNTVSWYQQALGQGPQFIFQYYREEENGRGNFPPRFSGLQFPNYSSELNVNALELDDSALYLCASSSNRYEDTEAFFGQGTRLTVV.